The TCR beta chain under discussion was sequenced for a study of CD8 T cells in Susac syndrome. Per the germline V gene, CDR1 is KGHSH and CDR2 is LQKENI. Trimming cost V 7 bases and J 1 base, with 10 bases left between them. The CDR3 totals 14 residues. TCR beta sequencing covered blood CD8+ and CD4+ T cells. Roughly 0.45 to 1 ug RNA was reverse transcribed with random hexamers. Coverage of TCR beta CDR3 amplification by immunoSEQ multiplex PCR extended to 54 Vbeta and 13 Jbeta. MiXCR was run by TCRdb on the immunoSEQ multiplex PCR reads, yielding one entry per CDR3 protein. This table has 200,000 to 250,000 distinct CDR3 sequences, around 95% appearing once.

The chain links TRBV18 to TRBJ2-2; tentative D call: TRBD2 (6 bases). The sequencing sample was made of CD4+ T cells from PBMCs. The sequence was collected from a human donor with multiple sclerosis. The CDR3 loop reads CASLLSGNTGELFF. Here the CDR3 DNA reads TGTGCCAGCTTACTTAGCGGGAACACCGGGGAGCTGTTTTTT.